The 15 T cell receptor beta chains in this list originate from one sample, sequenced in a study of blood T cells in healthy people across ages. Primers used in a second PCR of roughly 7 to 12 cycles were a sample-barcoded 5' primer and a J-beta primer mix. TCRdb reanalysed the 5' RACE reads using MiXCR and keeps one entry per CDR3 protein. The table lists roughly 800,000 distinct CDR3 sequences, about 53% of them singletons, with around 40% in the top ten. Sequenced sample: blood. The receptors originated from an elderly man in good health.

The genes are TRBV10-3 and TRBJ1-5, with a tentative D call TRBD1 (6 bases). In germline, CDR1 is ENHRY, CDR2 SYGVKD. Trimming stripped 10 bases from V and 0 bases from J, with 19 bases between. This CDR3 is 16 amino acids long. The CDR3 here is CATESTQGNSNQPQHF. CDR3 sequence (DNA): TGTGCCACCGAAAGTACGCAGGGGAATAGCAATCAGCCCCAGCATTTT.

The V and J genes are TRBV10-3 and TRBJ2-1; 10 positions agree with TRBD2. From germline, CDR1 is ENHRY and CDR2 SYGVKD. The trim removed 7 bases at V and 7 bases at J, leaving 7 bases unmatched. This CDR3 has 14 residues. The CDR3 is CAITEREGQNEQFF. The CDR3 nucleotides read TGTGCCATCACCGAGCGGGAGGGCCAAAATGAGCAGTTCTTC.

This chain links TRBV5-1 with TRBJ1-1, with a tentative D call TRBD1 (5 bases). With 4 bases removed from V and 4 bases from J, the gap between germline ends came to 17 bases. Germline CDR1 is SGHRS and CDR2 is YFSETQ. The CDR3 spans 15 residues. CDR3 in amino acids: CASSASRERVTEAFF. In DNA form, the CDR3 reads TGCGCCAGCAGCGCCAGCAGGGAGAGGGTCACTGAAGCTTTCTTT.

The rearrangement joins TRBV12-3 or TRBV12-4 to TRBJ1-5; no clear D. This CDR3 comprises 13 residues. The V gene lost 3 bases and the J gene lost 4 bases, with 7 bases spanning the gap. Here the CDR3 DNA reads TGTGCCAGCAGTTTTGTTGGTAATCAGCCCCAGCATTTT. It specifies CASSFVGNQPQHF.

The genes are TRBV3-1 and TRBJ2-7; D may match TRBD1 or TRBD2 (5 bases each). Germline V gene lookup returns CDR1 LGHDT and CDR2 YNNKEL (reference sequence). The CDR3 runs 17 residues. Trimming removed 4 bases from V and 0 bases from J, with 19 bases in between. For the CDR3, the DNA is TGTGCCAGCAGCCGTAGTTTTGAGGGGTCTAGCTCCTACGAGCAGTACTTC. Amino acids: CASSRSFEGSSSYEQYF.

V is TRBV10-3 and J is TRBJ1-6, with a tentative D call TRBD1 (6 bases). The V end was cut by 4 bases, the J end by 1 base, with 17 bases between. Per germline, CDR1 ENHRY and CDR2 SYGVKD. The CDR3 runs to 18 residues. Written as DNA, the CDR3 is TGTGCCATCAGTGGTGGCACAGGGTTGCTTTCCTATAATTCACCCCTCCACTTT. This translates into CAISGGTGLLSYNSPLHF.

V is TRBV7-2 and J is TRBJ2-2, with TRBD2 matching 14 bases. The V segment lost 1 base and the J segment 3 bases; nucleotides outside the gene matches: 7. Germline V CDR1 and CDR2: SGHTA, FQGNSA. This CDR3 contains 19 residues. For the CDR3, the DNA is TGTGCCAGCAGCTTAGGTCGACTAGCGGGAGGGCCCGACACCGGGGAGCTGTTTTTT. Its translation is CASSLGRLAGGPDTGELFF.

The V and J genes are TRBV2 and TRBJ2-1; D possibly corresponds to TRBD2 (6 bases). From germline, CDR1 is SNHLY and CDR2 FYNNEI. The CDR3 has 19 residues. V lost 0 bases to trimming and J lost 7 bases, with 25 bases between them. As DNA, the CDR3 is TGTGCCAGCAGTGAAGCACGTCCCTCGATGGGGAGGTTCGGGAATGAGCAGTTCTTC. This codes for CASSEARPSMGRFGNEQFF.

This chain uses TRBV10-3 with TRBJ2-5; unclear D gene. The CDR3 contains 15 residues. V was clipped by 6 bases and J by 2 bases, with 16 bases between them. The germline gives CDR1 ENHRY, CDR2 SYGVKD. DNA of the CDR3: TGTGCCATCAGCGCTCTTCTCCACTTACAAGAGACCCAGTACTTC. Amino acids: CAISALLHLQETQYF.

A few counts support this clonotype. The rearrangement joins TRBV7-2 to TRBJ1-2, with D perhaps TRBD1 (5 bases). The CDR3 consists of 14 residues. The V gene lost 5 bases and the J gene lost 4 bases, with 14 bases spanning the gap. Germline CDR1 is SGHTA and CDR2 is FQGNSA. DNA of the CDR3: TGTGCCAGCAGCCTGAGGGGTCAAGGCTATGGCTACACCTTC. It codes for CASSLRGQGYGYTF. Full variable domain (remainder filled in from reference TRBV7-2 and TRBJ1-2): GAGVSQSPSNKVTEKGKDVELRCDPISGHTALYWYRQSLGQGLEFLIYFQGNSAPDKSGLPSDRFSAERTGGSVSTLTIQRTQQEDSAVYLCASSLRGQGYGYTFGSGTRLTVV.

This clonotype came up a few times. CDR3 sequence (DNA): TGCAGTGCTCGCACCCCGGGAGGTCGGGAGACCCAGTACTTC. Translation gives CSARTPGGRETQYF. The chain joins TRBV20-1 to TRBJ2-5, with 7 bases aligning to TRBD2. CDR1 is DFQATT, CDR2 SNEGSKA, per germline (reference sequence). After removal of 5 bases from V and 5 bases from J, the junction contained 11 bases not matched to a gene. The CDR3 extends over 14 amino acids.

The chain is built from TRBV4-1 and TRBJ2-4, with D possibly being TRBD1 (5 bases). The CDR3 spans 16 residues. V shed 7 bases and J shed 0 bases, with 16 bases lying between them. The germline CDR1 and CDR2 sequences are MGHRA and YSYEKL. CDR3 nucleotides: TGCGCCAGCACAGATAAACTCAGGGTAGCCAAAAACATTCAGTACTTC. This encodes CASTDKLRVAKNIQYF.

This clonotype was seen only a few times. The chain carries TRBV5-1 and TRBJ2-3; TRBD2 is a possible D gene (6 bases). Germline V gives CDR1 SGHRS, CDR2 YFSETQ. V was shortened by 5 bases and J by 0 bases, with 13 bases between the two germline ends. The CDR3 runs 15 residues. The CDR3 loop reads CASRDSGTSTDTQYF. CDR3 DNA: TGCGCCAGCAGAGATTCAGGGACTAGCACAGATACGCAGTATTTT.

This rearrangement joins TRBV5-1 to TRBJ2-7; either TRBD1 or TRBD2 may supply D (5 bases each). V was clipped by 5 bases and J by 7 bases, with 19 bases between them. This CDR3 is built from 14 residues. Germline V gene sequence: CDR1 SGHRS, CDR2 YFSETQ. CDR3 in DNA: TGCGCCAGCAGAGTCGGGGAAAAGGGGCAGGAGCAGTACTTC. Its translation is CASRVGEKGQEQYF. Drawing the rest from reference TRBV5-1 and TRBJ2-7, the complete variable domain is KAGVTQTPRYLIKTRGQQVTLSCSPISGHRSVSWYQQTPGQGLQFLFEYFSETQRNKGNFPGRFSGRQFSNSRSEMNVSTLELGDSALYLCASRVGEKGQEQYFGPGTRLTVT.

The rearrangement uses TRBV18 and TRBJ1-2, with D unclear. Germline V gene data show CDR1 as KGHSH and CDR2 as LQKENI. With 4 bases removed from V and 1 base from J, the gap between germline ends came to 7 bases. This CDR3 comprises 13 residues. The CDR3 sequence is CASSRAVNYGYTF. The CDR3 DNA follows: TGTGCCAGCTCACGGGCAGTTAACTATGGCTACACCTTC. Full variable domain (remainder filled in from reference TRBV18 and TRBJ1-2): NAGVMQNPRHLVRRRGQEARLRCSPMKGHSHVYWYRQLPEEGLKFMVYLQKENIIDESGMPKERFSAEFPKEGPSILRIQQVVRGDSAAYFCASSRAVNYGYTFGSGTRLTVV.